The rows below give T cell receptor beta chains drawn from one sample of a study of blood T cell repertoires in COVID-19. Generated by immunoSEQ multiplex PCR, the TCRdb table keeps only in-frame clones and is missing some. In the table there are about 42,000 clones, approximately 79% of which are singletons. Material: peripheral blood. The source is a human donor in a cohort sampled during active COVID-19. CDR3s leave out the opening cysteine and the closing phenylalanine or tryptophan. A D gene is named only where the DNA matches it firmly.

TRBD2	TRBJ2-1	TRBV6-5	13	ASSYSRGMYNEQF
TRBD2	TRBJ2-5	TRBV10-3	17	AISSRLAGGPGYGETQY
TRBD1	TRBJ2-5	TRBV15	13	ATSRTGLGQETQY
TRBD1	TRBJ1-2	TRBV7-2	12	ASSLDRGPYGYT
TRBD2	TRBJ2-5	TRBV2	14	ASSDVSGGAEETQY
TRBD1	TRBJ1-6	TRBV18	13	ASSSDSGGDSPLH
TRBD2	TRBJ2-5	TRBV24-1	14	ATSERTSGGLETQY
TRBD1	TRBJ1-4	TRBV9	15	ASSVHQGATTNEKLF
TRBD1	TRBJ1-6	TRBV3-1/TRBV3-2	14	ASSRNRDRDTSPLH
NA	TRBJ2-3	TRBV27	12	ASSLSTSSDTQY
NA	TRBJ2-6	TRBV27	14	ASSTATNSGANVLT
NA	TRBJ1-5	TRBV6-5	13	ASSPSLTSNQPQH
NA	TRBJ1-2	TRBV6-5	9	ASTSGYGYT
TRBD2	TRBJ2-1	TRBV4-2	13	ASSHHGGGNNEQF
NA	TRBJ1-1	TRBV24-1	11	ATSDFSNTEAF
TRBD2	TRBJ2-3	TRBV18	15	ASSPLAGGRVTDTQY
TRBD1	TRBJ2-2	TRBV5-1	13	ASSVTGENTGELF
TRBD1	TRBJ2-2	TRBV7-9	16	ASSPRTGGSRNTGELF
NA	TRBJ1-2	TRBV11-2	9	ASSRNYGYT
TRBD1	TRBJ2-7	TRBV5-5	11	ASSTGQGYEQY
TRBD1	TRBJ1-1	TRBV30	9	VVYRGTEAF
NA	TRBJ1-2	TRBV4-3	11	ASSQDPGYGYT
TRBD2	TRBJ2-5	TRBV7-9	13	ASSWGLAVEETQY
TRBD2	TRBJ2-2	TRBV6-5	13	ASRGGTANTGELF
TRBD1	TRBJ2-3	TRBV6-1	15	ASSEGDRGWGTDTQY
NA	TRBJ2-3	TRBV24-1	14	ATSDPGMGRTDTQY
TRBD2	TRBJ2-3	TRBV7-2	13	ASSLPGLGTDTQY
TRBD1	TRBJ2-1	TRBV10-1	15	ASPFLRDRGYYNEQF
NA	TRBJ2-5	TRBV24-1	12	ATSDAGQKETQY
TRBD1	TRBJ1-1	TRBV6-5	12	ASTRQGADTEAF
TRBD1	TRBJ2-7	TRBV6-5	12	ASRGEQGTHEQY
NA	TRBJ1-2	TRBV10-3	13	AISGRVGANYGYT
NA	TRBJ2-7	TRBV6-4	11	ASSLHSGYEQY
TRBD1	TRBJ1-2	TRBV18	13	ASSPPDRGLYGYT